This is a list of T cell receptor beta chains from one sample in a study of siplizumab effects on memory and regulatory T cells. Repertoires were generated with immunoSEQ multiplex PCR, while TCRdb's copy carries only in-frame clones and drops some. The data show 85,000 to 130,000 clones, around 92% seen once. The specimen sequenced was CD4+ T cells sorted from blood. The receptors originated from a human donor in good health. Some clones in this sample may be carry-over from other donors' samples. Both conserved end residues are part of each CDR3. A D gene is named only where the DNA matches it firmly. Clone size, where shown, is once, few, many, or a class for clones that have expanded.

v_gene	abundance	j_gene	d_gene	CDR3nt	CDR3aa
TRBV9	-	TRBJ2-1	TRBD1	TGTGCCAGCAGCCCTCGGGACAGATCCTACAATGAGCAGTTCTTC	CASSPRDRSYNEQFF
TRBV9	-	TRBJ2-2	-	TGTGCCAGCAGCGTAGTAGAGTCCGGGGAGCTGTTTTTT	CASSVVESGELFF
TRBV2	-	TRBJ2-5	-	TGTGCCAGCAGTGAAGGAGAGTACCAAGAGACCCAGTACTTC	CASSEGEYQETQYF
TRBV7-6	-	TRBJ2-5	-	TGTGCCAGCAGCTTGAGCACAGGGTCGGTGAGAGAGACCCAGTACTTC	CASSLSTGSVRETQYF
TRBV18	-	TRBJ2-6	-	TGTGCCAGCCTCCAAAGCTCTGGGGCCAACGTCCTGACTTTC	CASLQSSGANVLTF
TRBV29-1	-	TRBJ1-5	TRBD1	TGCAGCGCCGTTACAGGGGGCCGGGATCAGCCCCAGCATTTT	CSAVTGGRDQPQHF
TRBV19	-	TRBJ1-1	-	TGTGCCAGTAGTATAGATGGTGGGAAAAGAGGCACTGAAGCTTTCTTT	CASSIDGGKRGTEAFF
TRBV14	once	TRBJ1-2	-	TGTGCCAGCAGCCCCCGGGACGCAAACTATGGCTACACCTTC	CASSPRDANYGYTF
TRBV5-1	-	TRBJ2-3	TRBD2	TGCGCCAGCAGCTCCGGGACTAGCGGCCTAGATACGCAGTATTTT	CASSSGTSGLDTQYF
TRBV21-1	-	TRBJ2-1	-	TGTGCCAGCAGCAAGAATAGGGCGAATGAGCAGTTCTTC	CASSKNRANEQFF
TRBV9	-	TRBJ2-2	-	TGTGCCAGCAGCGTAGACAACCCGGGCACCGGGGAGCTGTTTTTT	CASSVDNPGTGELFF
TRBV5-1	-	TRBJ1-2	TRBD1	TGCGCCAGCAGCCCACTTTTACAGGGGGCGTTAGGTGGCTACACCTTC	CASSPLLQGALGGYTF
TRBV19	-	TRBJ1-5	TRBD1	TGTGCCAGTAGTATTGCGGTACAGGGGCGTCAGCCCCAGCATTTT	CASSIAVQGRQPQHF
TRBV11-2	-	TRBJ2-7	TRBD2	TGTGCCAGCAGCTCACGGACTAGCGGGAGCTTCGAGCAGTACTTC	CASSSRTSGSFEQYF
TRBV7-3	once	TRBJ2-1	TRBD2	TGTGCCAGCAGCTTAGGTCGGCGGCGACTAGCGGGAGGTAGTGATAGAAATGAGCAGTTCTTC	CASSLGRRRLAGGSDRNEQFF
TRBV9	-	TRBJ2-2	-	TGTGCCAGCAGCGTAGGTGGGGGGCAGAGGGAGCTGTTTTTT	CASSVGGGQRELFF
TRBV18	-	TRBJ2-1	TRBD2	TGTGCCAGCTCACCAGACTTAGCGGGAGAGCAGTTCTTC	CASSPDLAGEQFF
TRBV11-2	-	TRBJ1-1	-	TGTGCCAGCACCTCACTGGGACGGAACACTGAAGCTTTCTTT	CASTSLGRNTEAFF